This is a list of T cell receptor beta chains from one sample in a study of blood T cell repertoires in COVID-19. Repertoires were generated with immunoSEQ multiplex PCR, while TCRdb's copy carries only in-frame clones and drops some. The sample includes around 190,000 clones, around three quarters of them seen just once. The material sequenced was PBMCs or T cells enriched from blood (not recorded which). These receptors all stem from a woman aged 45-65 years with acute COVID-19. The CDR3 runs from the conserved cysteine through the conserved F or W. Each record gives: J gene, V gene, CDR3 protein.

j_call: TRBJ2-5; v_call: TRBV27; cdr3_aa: CASSLVPSGVTQYF
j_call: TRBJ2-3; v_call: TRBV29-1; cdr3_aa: CSVDGGVTDTQYF
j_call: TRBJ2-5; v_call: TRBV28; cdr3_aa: CASSPAGAPGTQYF
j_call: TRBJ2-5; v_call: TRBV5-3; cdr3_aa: CARSLARKETQYF
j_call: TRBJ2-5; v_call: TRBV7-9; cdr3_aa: CASSRTRTGVETQYF
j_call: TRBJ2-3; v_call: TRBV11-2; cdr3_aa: CASSAEATDTDTQYF
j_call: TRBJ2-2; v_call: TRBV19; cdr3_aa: CASRDALQDRGRGGELFF
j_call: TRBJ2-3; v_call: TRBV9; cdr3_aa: CASSVGLAGAPTDTQYF
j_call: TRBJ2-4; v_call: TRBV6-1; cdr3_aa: CASSERTKNIQYF
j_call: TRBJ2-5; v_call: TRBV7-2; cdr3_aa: CASSFRLAGEETQYF
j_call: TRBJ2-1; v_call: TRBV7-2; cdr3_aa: CASSLGRGGVEQFF
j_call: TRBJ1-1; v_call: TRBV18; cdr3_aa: CASSPVSGTGDTEAFF
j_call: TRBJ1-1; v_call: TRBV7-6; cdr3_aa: CASSSRQGTTEAFF
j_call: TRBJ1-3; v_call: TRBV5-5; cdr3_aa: CASSFAGDTIYF
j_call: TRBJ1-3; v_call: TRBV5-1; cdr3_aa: CASSLEKGKGNTIYF
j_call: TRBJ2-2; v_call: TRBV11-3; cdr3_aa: CASSLDLDRGPNTGELFF
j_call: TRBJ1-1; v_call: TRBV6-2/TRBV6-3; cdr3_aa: CASSYSVSAGGFGNTEAFF
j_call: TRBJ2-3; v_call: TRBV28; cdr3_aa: CASRREGRATDTQYF
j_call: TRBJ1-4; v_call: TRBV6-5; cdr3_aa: CASSYSGTGGRKLFF
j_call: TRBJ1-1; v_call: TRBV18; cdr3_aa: CASSPMDKNTEAFF
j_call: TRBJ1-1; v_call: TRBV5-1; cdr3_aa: CASSLAPRELGTEAFF
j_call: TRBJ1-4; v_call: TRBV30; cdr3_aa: CACTGGLDEKLFF
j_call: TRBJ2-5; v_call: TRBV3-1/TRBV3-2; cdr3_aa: CASSHIQGREAQYF
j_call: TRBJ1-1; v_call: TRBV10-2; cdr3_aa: CASTLQGNTEAFF
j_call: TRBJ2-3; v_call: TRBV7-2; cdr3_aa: CASSPQAGGKENTQYF
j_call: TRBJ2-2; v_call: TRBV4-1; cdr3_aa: CASSQEAGSYTGELFF
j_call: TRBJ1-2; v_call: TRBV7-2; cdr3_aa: CASSQGTSNYGYTF
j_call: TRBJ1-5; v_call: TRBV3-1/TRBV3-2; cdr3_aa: CASPRTGYSNQPQHF
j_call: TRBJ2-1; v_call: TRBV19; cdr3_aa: CASSISASGGASYNEQFF
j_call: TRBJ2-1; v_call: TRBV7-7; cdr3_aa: CASSLTPGHRYNEQFF
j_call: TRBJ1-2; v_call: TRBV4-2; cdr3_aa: CASSQDVGGARDGYTF
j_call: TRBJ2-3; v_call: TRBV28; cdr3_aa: CASTGGTGTADTQYF
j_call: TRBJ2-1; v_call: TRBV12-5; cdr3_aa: CASGLVRLAGGPEQFF
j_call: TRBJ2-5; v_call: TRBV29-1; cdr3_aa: CSATQGAVEETQYF
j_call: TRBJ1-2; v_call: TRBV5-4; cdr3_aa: CASSLGRYRDRGRHGYTF
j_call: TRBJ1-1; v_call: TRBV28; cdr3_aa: CASRKPGQGAPEAFF
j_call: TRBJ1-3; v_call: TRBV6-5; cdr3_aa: CASSYYRDDPSYTIYF
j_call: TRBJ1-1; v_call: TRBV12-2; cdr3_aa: CASRLPSGQGPEAFF
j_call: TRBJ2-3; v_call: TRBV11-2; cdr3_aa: CASSLTPPGGGARDTQYF
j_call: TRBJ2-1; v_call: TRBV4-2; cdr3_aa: CASSRRLAGSNEQFF
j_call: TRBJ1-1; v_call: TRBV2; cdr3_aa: CATRGGGVGAFF
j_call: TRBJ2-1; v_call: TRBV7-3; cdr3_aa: CASSLSRNEQFF
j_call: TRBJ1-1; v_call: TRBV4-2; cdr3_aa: CASSQEDSGAEAFF
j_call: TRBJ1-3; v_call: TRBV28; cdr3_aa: CASSLSGNTIYF
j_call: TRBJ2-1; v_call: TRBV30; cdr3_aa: CAWSVISNEQFF
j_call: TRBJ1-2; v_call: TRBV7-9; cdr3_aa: CASSLAYGRVGYTF
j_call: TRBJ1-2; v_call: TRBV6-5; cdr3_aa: CASSYTYRSYGYTF
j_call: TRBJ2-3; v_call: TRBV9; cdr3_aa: CASSVALLAGVTDTQYF
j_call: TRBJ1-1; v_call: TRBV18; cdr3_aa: CASSYYRGLEMNTEAFF
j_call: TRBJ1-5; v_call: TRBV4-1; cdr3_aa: CASSQGLGPGWSNQPQHF
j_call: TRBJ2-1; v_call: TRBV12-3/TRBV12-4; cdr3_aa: CASSFRGYNEQFF
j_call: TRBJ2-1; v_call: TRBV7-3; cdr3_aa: CASSFRDNEQFF
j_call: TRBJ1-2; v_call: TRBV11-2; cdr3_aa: CASSAEGNGYTF
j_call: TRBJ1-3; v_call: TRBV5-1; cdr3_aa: CASSLEDAGVGNTIYF
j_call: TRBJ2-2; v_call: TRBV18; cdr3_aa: CASSPLVAGELFF
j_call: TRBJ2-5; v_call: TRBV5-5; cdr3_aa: CASSPLGGREETQYF
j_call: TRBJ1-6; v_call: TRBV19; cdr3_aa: CASKSGQEYSPLHF
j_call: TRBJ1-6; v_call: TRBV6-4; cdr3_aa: CASSDGRFSPLHF
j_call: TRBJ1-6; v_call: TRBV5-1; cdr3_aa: CASSPDRANNSPLHF
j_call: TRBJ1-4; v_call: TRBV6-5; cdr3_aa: CASSYEGRPNEKLFF